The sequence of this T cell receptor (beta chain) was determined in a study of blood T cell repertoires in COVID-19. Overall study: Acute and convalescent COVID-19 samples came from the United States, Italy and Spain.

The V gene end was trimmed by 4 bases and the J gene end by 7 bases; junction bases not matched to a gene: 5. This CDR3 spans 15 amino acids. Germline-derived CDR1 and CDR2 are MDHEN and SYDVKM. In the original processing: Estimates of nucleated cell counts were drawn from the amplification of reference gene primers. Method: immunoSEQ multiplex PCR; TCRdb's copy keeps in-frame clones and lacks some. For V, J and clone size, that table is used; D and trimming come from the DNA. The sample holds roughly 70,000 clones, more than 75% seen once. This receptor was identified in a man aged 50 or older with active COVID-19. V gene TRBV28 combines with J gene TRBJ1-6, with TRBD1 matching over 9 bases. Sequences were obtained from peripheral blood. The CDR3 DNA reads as TGTGCCAGCAGTTCAGCCGGGACAGGGAATTCACCCCTCCACTTT. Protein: CASSSAGTGNSPLHF.